This entry lists 17 T cell receptor beta chains sequenced from one sample in a study of blood T cell repertoires in COVID-19. TCRdb keeps only in-frame clones here, not all; method: immunoSEQ multiplex PCR. The profile shows roughly 26,000 clones, around 65% of them singletons. The sample comprised peripheral blood. The receptor set was obtained from a man aged 60 to 75 with active or convalescent COVID-19.

The CDR3 sequence: CSPVKGLAGLYSYNEQFF. CDR3 bases: TGCAGCCCGGTCAAAGGACTAGCGGGACTTTACTCCTACAATGAGCAGTTCTTC. The rearrangement links TRBV29-1 to TRBJ2-1; 12 bases align to TRBD2. V dropped 8 bases and J dropped 0; count of bases not matched to a gene: 14. This CDR3 spans 18 amino acids. Germline loops: CDR1 SQVTM, CDR2 ANQGSEA.

The chain carries TRBV12-5 and TRBJ2-5; D may be TRBD1 (6 bases). The CDR3 covers 16 residues. Germline CDR1 reads LGHNT; CDR2 reads FRNRAP. V was cut by 3 bases and J by 5 bases, with 19 bases left in between. DNA for the CDR3: TGTGCTAGTGGTTTTGGGACACCGGGTGGTTTGGAGACCCAGTACTTC. As protein: CASGFGTPGGLETQYF.

This clone turned up a few times. This rearrangement joins TRBV19 to TRBJ2-7, with D perhaps TRBD2 (5 bases). This CDR3 has 18 residues. V was cut by 4 bases and J by 5 bases, with 27 bases left in between. The germline CDR1 and CDR2 sequences are LNHDA and SQIVND (reference sequence). DNA for the CDR3: TGTGCCAGTAGTAAAAGGTCGACGGAGGCGTCGAACCACCACGAGCAGTACTTC. The encoded protein is CASSKRSTEASNHHEQYF.

The chain combines TRBV19 with TRBJ2-1, with TRBD2 matching over 10 bases. V dropped 4 bases and J dropped 8; count of bases not matched to a gene: 17. The CDR3 has 18 amino acids. CDR1 is LNHDA, CDR2 SQIVND, per germline (reference sequence). The CDR3 DNA reads as TGTGCCAGTAGTAGCCGCGATGGGGGTAGCGGGAGGTTCGATGAGCAGTTCTTC. Its protein is CASSSRDGGSGRFDEQFF.

This clone was picked up a small number of times. This chain connects TRBV7-2 to TRBJ1-5, with D hard to call. V was shortened by 5 bases and J by 6 bases, with 20 bases between the two germline ends. The CDR3 sequence is 16 residues long. CDR1 SGHTA and CDR2 FQGNSA come from the germline V gene. The CDR3 region has the DNA TGTGCCAGCAGCCACGCCGGACTCATACGGGGTCAGCCCCAGCATTTT. Translation: CASSHAGLIRGQPQHF.

The chain links TRBV2 to TRBJ2-7; 9 nucleotides agree with TRBD1. With 9 bases clipped from V and 0 bases from J, the junction kept 6 bases outside the gene matches. The CDR3 length is 14 residues. Looked up from germline, CDR1 is SNHLY and CDR2 is FYNNEI. In DNA form, the CDR3 reads TGTGCCAGTCTTCCGGGACAGGGCTCCTACGAGCAGTACTTC. Its translation is CASLPGQGSYEQYF.

V usage is TRBV3-1 (or the pseudogene TRBV3-2) and J usage is TRBJ2-1; 9 bases fit TRBD2. Losses at the gene ends were 4 bases for V and 8 bases for J; bases not matched to a gene: 15. The CDR3 runs to 17 residues. Germline CDR1 reads LGHDT; CDR2 reads YNNKEL (reference sequence). Here the CDR3 DNA reads TGTGCCAGCAGCCGTTATTTATTGACTAGCGGTATCTATGAGCAGTTCTTC. It translates to CASSRYLLTSGIYEQFF.

The chain employs TRBV5-5 and TRBJ2-3, with D maybe TRBD2 (6 bases). Germline-derived CDR1 and CDR2 are SGHKS and YYEKEE (reference sequence). Trimming pared 0 bases from V and 4 bases from J, leaving 9 bases between. The CDR3 totals 14 residues. The CDR3 nucleotides read TGTGCCAGCAGCTTGGGAGGGAGGCCAGATACGCAGTATTTT. It specifies CASSLGGRPDTQYF.

CDR3 DNA sequence: TGTGCCAGCAGCTTAGGCTCAGGGGACCGCACAGATACGCAGTATTTT. Protein product: CASSLGSGDRTDTQYF. The V gene is TRBV7-9, the J gene TRBJ2-3, with D possibly being TRBD1 (6 bases). Germline V gives CDR1 SEHNR, CDR2 FQNEAQ (reference sequence). V lost 1 base and J 1 base, leaving 12 bases between the germline ends. The CDR3 length is 16 residues.

The chain has TRBV3-1 (or the pseudogene TRBV3-2) and TRBJ2-5; 11 bases fit TRBD1. CDR1 and CDR2 (germline): LGHDT, YNNKEL (reference sequence). V shed 4 bases and J 2 bases; nucleotides not matched to a gene: 6. The CDR3 has 16 amino acids. CDR3 region: CASSPFGQGAQETQYF. For the CDR3, the DNA is TGTGCCAGCAGCCCTTTTGGACAGGGGGCTCAAGAGACCCAGTACTTC.

V gene TRBV10-3 combines with J gene TRBJ2-3, with 8 bases lining up with TRBD2. CDR3 length equals 15 residues. CDR1 is ENHRY, CDR2 SYGVKD, per germline. Unmatched junction bases numbered 6, after V lost 6 bases and J lost 1 base. The CDR3 region is CAIRRGVGGTDTQYF. The CDR3 nucleotides are TGTGCCATCAGGCGGGGGGTTGGTGGCACAGATACGCAGTATTTT.

This clone was picked up a small number of times. The chain has TRBV6-1 and TRBJ2-2; 7 bases match TRBD2. Trimming removed 0 bases from V and 0 bases from J; junction bases left unmatched: 4. This CDR3 has 17 residues. Germline-derived CDR1 and CDR2 are MNHNS and SASEGT. The CDR3 DNA reads TGTGCCAGCAGTGAAGCGGGAGGGGCAGCGAACACCGGGGAGCTGTTTTTT. Translation gives CASSEAGGAANTGELFF.

The chain carries TRBV7-9 and TRBJ2-7; the match to TRBD1 covers 9 bases. Trimming at V came to 5 bases and at J to 0 bases, leaving 5 bases not matched to a gene. The germline CDR1 and CDR2 sequences are SEHNR and FQNEAQ (reference sequence). The CDR3 covers 15 residues. CDR3 region: CASSPQGAISYEQYF. CDR3 in DNA: TGTGCCAGCAGCCCACAGGGGGCCATCTCCTACGAGCAGTACTTC.

The rearrangement uses TRBV28 and TRBJ1-2; tentatively, D is TRBD1 (6 bases). Germline values: CDR1 MDHEN, CDR2 SYDVKM. The V end lost 3 bases, the J end lost 4 bases, and 12 bases lay between the germline ends. CDR3 length: 14 residues. The DNA for the CDR3 is TGTGCCAGCAGTTTGGGGGCGCTCGGCTATGGCTACACCTTC. This encodes CASSLGALGYGYTF.

In DNA, the CDR3 is TGTGCCAGCAGCTATGGACAGGGTGGCTATGGCTACACCTTC. This translates into CASSYGQGGYGYTF. The chain joins TRBV3-1 (or the pseudogene TRBV3-2) to TRBJ1-2, with 8 positions matching TRBD1. Germline CDR1 LGHDT, CDR2 YNNKEL (reference sequence). The CDR3 length is 14 residues. The V segment lost 5 bases and the J segment 4 bases; nucleotides outside the gene matches: 6.

The table lists this clone with a count of one. CDR3: CASPRETRDYYEQYF. CDR3 sequence (DNA): TGTGCCAGCCCAAGGGAGACTAGAGACTACTACGAGCAGTACTTC. This rearrangement joins TRBV21-1 to TRBJ2-7; the table names TRBD2, a call not compared with the DNA. TRBV21-1 is marked as a pseudogene. The CDR3 is 15 amino acids.

This clone was picked up a small number of times. The V call is TRBV12-2, the J call TRBJ2-7; the table's D gene call, TRBD2, was not cross checked with the DNA. TRBV12-2 counts as a pseudogene. This CDR3 region has 15 residues. The CDR3 nucleotides are TGTGCAAGTCGCCCCAAGGCGGGGACGAAGAACGAGCAGTACTTC. Translating it yields CASRPKAGTKNEQYF.